This TCR beta chain is from a study of T cells in Graves' hyperthyroidism and ophthalmopathy. The CDR3 has 19 amino acids. The ends were cut back, 3 bases at V and 6 bases at J, with 26 bases in the middle. The V gene's germline CDR1 is LNHNV and CDR2 YYDKDF (reference sequence). Using RNA transcripts as the source, TCR beta CDR3 regions were amplified. TCR CDR3 regions were first amplified by RT-PCR with HTBI primers. TCRdb analysed the multiplex PCR reads with MiXCR anew, one entry per CDR3 protein. Here the sample spans a few hundred thousand distinct CDR3 sequences, over 10% being singletons. The origin of this receptor is a woman under 30 with Graves' hyperthyroidism. The V call is TRBV15, the J call TRBJ2-2; perhaps TRBD2 as D (7 bases). The sequenced sample was blood. This CDR3 is CATSSGRGRGHPTPGELFF. The CDR3 DNA is TGTGCCACCAGCAGCGGCCGAGGGCGGGGGCACCCAACACCCGGGGAGCTGTTTTTT.